This T cell receptor (beta chain) was sequenced during a study of molecular identifiers for immune sequencing clone quantification (dated by TCRdb to the late 2010s). Some background on the complete study: For a replicate experiment, RNA from approximately 20,000 or 100,000 naive CD8 T cells was divided into five aliquots, of which four were sequenced. CD8 T cells were used in a methods study to benchmark molecular-identifier clustering-based TCR repertoire sequencing (MIDCIRS) and TCR RNA copy counting. Overall results and qualifications from the work: Modeling indicated about 3.1 TCR RNA copies recovered per cell, compared with 7.5 to 10 by digital PCR, which implies a capture efficiency of about 31%. When barcode sub-clustering was not used, chimeric consensus sequences inflated TCR diversity, with chimeras reaching as high as 47%. The naive libraries included spiked-in Jurkat TCR RNA (around 10 copies' worth), and this RNA is not part of the donor repertoire. Identical TCR molecules sharing a barcode could cause highly expanded clone sizes to be underestimated. A single cell's worth of spiked-in Jurkat TCR RNA was reported detectable even among 850,000 to 1,000,000 naive CD8 T cells. In CMV-specific effector cells, clones with more than 20 RNA copies contained over 99% of molecules, whereas in naive cells such clones contained under 1% of molecules.

This clonotype was found many times. Its target antigen remains unknown. No per-base quality is available; no much larger clone lies one base away. Libraries of naive CD8 T cells were built from anywhere between about 17,000 and 1,000,000 sorted cells, with 10%, 30% or 50% of the purified RNA used. On a BD FACSAria II, naive CD8 T cells were FACS-sorted as CD8+CD4-CCR7+CD45RA+ and collected into RLT Plus buffer. To test detection sensitivity, Jurkat RNA equal to ten TCR copies was added to samples of about 17,000-1,100,000 naive CD8 T cells. CD8 T cells were enriched with RosetteSep CD8+ T Cell Enrichment Cocktail and Ficoll-Paque, followed by ACK red cell lysis. CDR1 LGHNA and CDR2 YSLEER are derived from the germline V gene. The germline V and J ends show losses of 4 bases and 2 bases respectively, and no gene match explains 4 bases of the junction. From its cysteine to its phenylalanine, the CDR3 spans 14 amino acids. Only the CDR3 portion is preserved as DNA: 42 bases, with reading frame beginning at the first base.

The library was obtained by PCR. The run used an Illumina HiSeq 4000. Bulk TCR libraries were generated as previously described, with the TCR primers listed in Table S5 used. The Qiagen AllPrep DNA/RNA kit was used to purify total RNA. Before analysis, reads from multiple sequencing runs of one library were combined. The original pipeline was this. Only reads with exact TCR constant sequence were kept, trimmed to 150 nt, and grouped by their 12-nt molecular barcodes. Reads within each barcode group were sub-clustered using a 15% Levenshtein threshold, and quality-weighted consensus sequences were constructed for each RNA molecule. Non-functional sequences were discarded, and so were lower-count sequences lying one edit away from another sequence. Based on fitting two negative binomial distributions, any barcode sub-cluster with under 20% of the maximum read count was discarded. TCRdb trimmed the raw reads at Q25, called clones with MiXCR and kept productive beta chains. Duplicate CDR3 protein sequences are folded into a single record with the most common DNA and genes. The V and J calls and clone size are TCRdb's, not the authors'. The sample has about 320,000 distinct CDR3 sequences on record, about a fifth of them singletons. The ten largest make up approximately 0.84% of the sample.

The sequencing sample was made of naive CD8+ T cells from blood, with Jurkat cell RNA spiked in. The cell subset or site label of this sample denotes: FACS-sorted CD8+CD4-CCR7+CD45RA+ naive T cells. The chain couples TRBV4-3 to TRBJ2-5, with 7 middle bases fitting TRBD1. The receptor comes from a human donor in good health. Some libraries in this study had Jurkat cell RNA spiked in. The DNA sequence is as follows: TGCGCCAGCAGCCGTGACAGGGCGCAAGAGACCCAGTACTTC. Its translation reads: CASSRDRAQETQYF.